This T cell receptor beta chain was sequenced in a study of control samples from healthy donors and cancer patients. Some clones are missing from TCRdb's copy, which holds only in-frame ones; the method was immunoSEQ multiplex PCR. This table has about 96,000 clones, more than 80% appearing once. The CDR3 spans 15 residues. Trimming took 7 bases from V and 2 from J, leaving 14 bases between them. Germline V gene lookup returns CDR1 MNHEY and CDR2 SVGAGI. This clonotype was sampled from a man between 18 and 29 years old in good health. The sequenced sample was blood. This chain joins TRBV6-5 and TRBJ2-2; a weak D match, TRBD2 (5 bases). The CDR3 protein is CASTLGRGNTGELFF. CDR3 nucleotide sequence: TGTGCCAGCACCTTGGGCCGGGGAAACACCGGGGAGCTGTTTTTT.